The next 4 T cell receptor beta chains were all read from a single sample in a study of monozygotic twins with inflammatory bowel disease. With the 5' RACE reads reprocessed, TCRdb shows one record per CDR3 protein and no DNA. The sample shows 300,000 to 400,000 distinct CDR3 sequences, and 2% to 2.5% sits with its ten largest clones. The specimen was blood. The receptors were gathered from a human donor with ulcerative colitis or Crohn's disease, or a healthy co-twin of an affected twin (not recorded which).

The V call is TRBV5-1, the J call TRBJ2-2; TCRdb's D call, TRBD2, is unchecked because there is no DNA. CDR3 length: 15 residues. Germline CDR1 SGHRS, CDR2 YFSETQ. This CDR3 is CASSPDLPNTGELFF.

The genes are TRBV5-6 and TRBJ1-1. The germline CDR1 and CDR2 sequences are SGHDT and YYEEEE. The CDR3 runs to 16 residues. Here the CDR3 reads CASSLGRATRDTEAFF.

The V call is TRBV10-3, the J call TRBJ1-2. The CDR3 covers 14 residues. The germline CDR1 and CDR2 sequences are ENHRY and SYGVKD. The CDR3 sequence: CAISPAGGDNRYTF.

The CDR3 region is CASNGHLNTGELFF. V gene TRBV28 combines with J gene TRBJ2-2. Per the germline V gene, CDR1 is MDHEN and CDR2 is SYDVKM. The CDR3 runs to 14 residues.